The next 22 T cell receptor beta chains were all read from a single sample in a study of early T cells in non-severe SARS-CoV-2 infection. One entry per CDR3 protein results from TCRdb running MiXCR on the 5' RACE reads. The data contain some 32,000 distinct CDR3 sequences, under 5% of them seen just once; the ten biggest clones take up around 8.8%. Sequencing was carried out using whole blood. The source is an adult who was a healthcare worker with PCR-confirmed SARS-CoV-2 infection or an uninfected control (not recorded which).

In its sample, this clonotype was seen many times. V is TRBV12-3 or TRBV12-4 and J is TRBJ2-3; D possibly uses TRBD1 or TRBD2 (5 bases each). V was trimmed by 8 bases and J by 3 bases, leaving 21 bases between them. The CDR3 is 16 amino acids. CDR3 nucleotide sequence: TGTGCCAGCTCCCTATTACAGGTGGGAGTGACAGATACGCAGTATTTT. Its protein is CASSLLQVGVTDTQYF.

The table lists this clonotype with many counts. The genes are TRBV20-1 and TRBJ1-3; D is perhaps TRBD1 (5 bases). Trimming removed 5 bases from V and 4 bases from J, with 9 bases in between. This CDR3 contains 12 residues. Germline lookup yields CDR1 DFQATT and CDR2 SNEGSKA (reference sequence). The CDR3 coding sequence is TGCAGTGCTCCGGGGACCGGAAACACCATATATTTT. It yields the protein CSAPGTGNTIYF.

This clonotype was recorded at least ten times. The chain has TRBV7-2 and TRBJ2-1, with D tentatively TRBD1 (5 bases). The V gene lost 9 bases and the J gene lost 5 bases, with 11 bases spanning the gap. CDR1 is SGHTA and CDR2 is FQGNSA in the germline V gene. The CDR3 runs to 12 residues. CDR3 in DNA: TGTGCCAGTGGACACCCGAACAATGAGCAGTTCTTC. It translates to CASGHPNNEQFF.

This clonotype was found many times. This chain uses TRBV18 with TRBJ2-7; D not certain. From germline, CDR1 is KGHSH and CDR2 LQKENI. Trimming removed 3 bases at V and 4 bases at J, with 7 bases between. The CDR3 is 12 amino acids. The CDR3, as DNA: TGTGCCAGCTCACCGGTAGAGTACGAGCAGTACTTC. It yields the protein CASSPVEYEQYF.

This clonotype was observed many times. The CDR3 DNA reads TGTGCCAGCACCCATTCTCCCACTAGCGGGGCCCTACAAGAGACCCAGTACTTC. Residues: CASTHSPTSGALQETQYF. The genes are TRBV6-5 and TRBJ2-5; TRBD2 agrees at 10 bases. Germline CDR1 and CDR2: MNHEY and SVGAGI. The CDR3 runs to 18 residues. V lost 7 bases and J lost 2; bases outside the gene matches: 16.

CDR3 coding DNA: TGCAGCGTTAACACCGGGGGAAATCAGCCCCAGCATTTT. Residues: CSVNTGGNQPQHF. This sequence joins TRBV29-1 and TRBJ1-5; a weak D match, TRBD1 (5 bases). With 5 bases removed from V and 4 bases from J, the gap between germline ends came to 12 bases. This CDR3 contains 13 residues. Germline CDR1 SQVTM, CDR2 ANQGSEA.

Many counts were recorded for this clonotype. The chain is built from TRBV7-9 and TRBJ1-2; 7 nucleotides agree with TRBD1. Trimming cost V 5 bases and J 6 bases; bases outside gene matches: 9. CDR3 length: 14 amino acids. Germline loops: CDR1 SEHNR, CDR2 FQNEAQ (reference sequence). This CDR3 reads CASSPRGQLHGYTF. In DNA form, the CDR3 reads TGTGCCAGCAGCCCTAGGGGACAGCTTCATGGCTACACCTTC.

This clonotype was picked up many times. The chain employs TRBV7-9 and TRBJ2-3; D gene ambiguous. Trimming took off 5 bases at V and 2 bases at J, with 14 bases between the two ends. CDR1 and CDR2 (germline): SEHNR, FQNEAQ (reference sequence). The CDR3 runs 15 residues. The CDR3 DNA reads as TGTGCCAGCAGCCTCCCCAGAGGTTACACAGATACGCAGTATTTT. Translation gives CASSLPRGYTDTQYF. Complete variable domain (other parts from reference TRBV7-9 and TRBJ2-3): DTGVSQNPRHKITKRGQNVTFRCDPISEHNRLYWYRQTLGQGPEFLTYFQNEAQLEKSRLLSDRFSAERPKGSFSTLEIQRTEQGDSAMYLCASSLPRGYTDTQYFGPGTRLTVL.

This clonotype appeared a few times. This chain joins TRBV10-2 and TRBJ1-1, with D perhaps matching TRBD1 (5 bases). Trimming removed 2 bases from V and 0 bases from J, with 10 bases in between. Germline CDR1 WSHSY, CDR2 SAAADI. CDR3 size: 15 residues. The chain's CDR3 is CASSEGNRMNTEAFF. The DNA for the CDR3 is TGCGCCAGCAGTGAGGGGAACAGGATGAACACTGAAGCTTTCTTT.

This clonotype was recorded at least ten times. The chain joins TRBV6-2 or TRBV6-3 to TRBJ2-7, with D perhaps TRBD1 or TRBD2 (6 bases each). V was pared by 2 bases and J by 3 bases, with 20 bases between. The CDR3 has 17 amino acids. Germline V gene lookup returns CDR1 MNHEY and CDR2 SVGEGT. CDR3 amino acids: CASSYRTLRGDGYEQYF. The CDR3 DNA is TGTGCCAGCAGTTACCGGACTTTGAGGGGGGATGGCTACGAGCAGTACTTC.

This clonotype was seen ten or more times. V is TRBV6-5 and J is TRBJ2-3; D tentatively reads TRBD1 or TRBD2 (5 bases each). The CDR3 extends over 17 amino acids. The V end was cut by 2 bases, the J end by 0 bases, with 15 bases between. CDR1 and CDR2 from the germline V gene are MNHEY and SVGAGI. The CDR3 region is CASSYRDRPSSTDTQYF. The CDR3 DNA reads as TGTGCCAGCAGTTACCGGGACCGACCCTCTAGCACAGATACGCAGTATTTT.

This clonotype was detected only a few times. The CDR3 coding sequence is TGTGCCATCCATAGCGGGTCAAGAGATACGCAGTATTTT. Encoded protein: CAIHSGSRDTQYF. This rearrangement joins TRBV2 to TRBJ2-3; 7 bases are shared with TRBD2. The germline CDR1 and CDR2 sequences are SNHLY and FYNNEI. The CDR3 contains 13 residues. V lost 10 bases, J lost 5 bases, and 9 bases stayed unmatched.

This clonotype was counted ten times or more. V and J are TRBV11-2 and TRBJ2-1; no firm D call. The CDR3 spans 14 residues. V was trimmed by 0 bases and J by 5 bases, leaving 8 bases between them. Germline CDR1 SGHAT, CDR2 FQNNGV. The CDR3 DNA sequence: TGTGCCAGCAGCTTAGATTGGGCAAACAATGAGCAGTTCTTC. This gives the protein CASSLDWANNEQFF.

Comments on this clonotype: At one boundary the junction diverges from the germline segment, which might be a read error. The genes are TRBV19 and TRBJ1-5, with unresolved D. This CDR3 has 14 amino acids. CDR1 and CDR2 from the germline V gene are LNHDA and SQIVND (reference sequence). In DNA form, the CDR3 reads TGTGTCAGTAGTCCTGTCAGTTGGGGTCAGCCCCAGCATTTT. This translates into CVSSPVSWGQPQHF. Complete variable domain (other parts from reference TRBV19 and TRBJ1-5): DGGITQSPKYLFRKEGQNVTLSCEQNLNHDAMYWYRQDPGQGLRLIYYSQIVNDFQKGDIAEGYSVSREKKESFPLTVTSAQKNPTAFYLCVSSPVSWGQPQHFGDGTRLSIL.

This clonotype was observed many times. This chain uses TRBV28 with TRBJ2-7; no definite D call. Trimming left V 3 bases short and J 0 bases short, with 6 bases between. Per germline, CDR1 MDHEN and CDR2 SYDVKM. This CDR3 region has 13 residues. CDR3 protein: CASSLSSSYEQYF. CDR3 bases: TGTGCCAGCAGTTTGTCGAGCTCCTACGAGCAGTACTTC.

This clonotype was detected many times. The CDR3 protein is CASSRGTSATYEQYF. The CDR3 nucleotides read TGTGCCAGCAGCCGTGGGACTAGCGCAACCTACGAGCAGTACTTC. The rearrangement joins TRBV7-2 to TRBJ2-7; 10 bases map to TRBD2. The CDR3 is 15 amino acids. V lost 5 bases and J lost 2; bases outside the gene matches: 6. Per germline, CDR1 SGHTA and CDR2 FQGNSA.

In this sample, this clonotype turned up many times. The chain links TRBV29-1 to TRBJ1-2; D unresolved. CDR1 SQVTM and CDR2 ANQGSEA come from the germline V gene. V was shortened by 7 bases and J by 8 bases, with 20 bases between the two germline ends. The CDR3 runs to 13 residues. The CDR3, as DNA: TGCAGCGCAAGGAGGGCACCCCTCGGGGGCTACACCTTC. Translating it yields CSARRAPLGGYTF. Supplemented by reference TRBV29-1 and TRBJ1-2, the full variable domain reads SAVISQKPSRDICQRGTSLTIQCQVDSQVTMMFWYRQQPGQSLTLIATANQGSEATYESGFVIDKFPISRPNLTFSTLTVSNMSPEDSSIYLCSARRAPLGGYTFGSGTRLTVV.

This clonotype showed up many times. V usage is TRBV5-4 and J usage is TRBJ2-4; the D gene is possibly TRBD1 (6 bases). The CDR3 is 16 residues long. V lost 6 bases to trimming and J lost 1 base, with 17 bases between them. The germline V gene encodes CDR1 SGHNT and CDR2 YYREEE (reference sequence). CDR3 residues: CASTLTGARAKNIQYF. The CDR3 nucleotides are TGTGCCAGCACTCTGACAGGTGCCCGGGCCAAAAACATTCAGTACTTC.

This clonotype was detected ten times or more. The rearrangement joins TRBV5-1 to TRBJ2-5; 14 bases align to TRBD2. The germline V gene has CDR1 SGHRS and CDR2 YFSETQ. CDR3 length: 17 residues. V gave up 0 bases and J gave up 2 bases; unmatched junction bases: 3. The CDR3 DNA reads as TGCGCCAGCAGCTTGGGAGGGACTAGCGGGGGACAAGAGACCCAGTACTTC. Its translation is CASSLGGTSGGQETQYF.

This clonotype was detected ten times or more. The chain carries TRBV2 and TRBJ1-1, with D possibly TRBD1 on 5 matching bases. CDR3 size: 15 residues. Trimming took off 6 bases at V and 4 bases at J, with 18 bases between the two ends. CDR1 is SNHLY, CDR2 FYNNEI, per germline. CDR3 DNA: TGTGCCAGCAGGTTCGAGTCGGCAGGGAGCACTGAAGCTTTCTTT. This sequence encodes CASRFESAGSTEAFF.

Ten or more counts support this clonotype. The chain links TRBV5-1 to TRBJ2-1; 11 nucleotides agree with TRBD2. Looked up from germline, CDR1 is SGHRS and CDR2 is YFSETQ. The J segment lost 5 bases and the V segment lost 2 bases, leaving 9 bases of the junction unmatched. This CDR3 has 17 residues. The CDR3 nucleotides read TGCGCCAGCAGCTTCGTCCCACTAGCGGGAGACGACAATGAGCAGTTCTTC. Its translation is CASSFVPLAGDDNEQFF.

This clonotype was found many times. J is TRBJ1-1 and V is TRBV19, with D uncertain. The germline V and J ends were trimmed by 5 bases and 5 bases, with 12 bases remaining between them. The CDR3 spans 13 residues. Germline loops: CDR1 LNHDA, CDR2 SQIVND (reference sequence). For the CDR3, the DNA is TGTGCCAGTAGTCCGACGGTGGGGACTGAAGCTTTCTTT. It codes for CASSPTVGTEAFF.